Shown below are 20 T cell receptor beta chains from a single sample sequenced in a study of T cells after posttransplantation cyclophosphamide. Profiling relied on immunoSEQ multiplex PCR, and the TCRdb table lists in-frame clones only, not all of them. The repertoire yields roughly 34,000 clones, none seen only once; the top ten contain about 4.3%. What was sequenced was PBMCs. The receptors derive from a young woman in good health and a related stem cell transplant donor.

This clone occurred a few times. The rearrangement uses TRBV9 and TRBJ1-1, with D perhaps matching TRBD1 (6 bases). This CDR3 comprises 14 residues. Germline V gene sequence: CDR1 SGDLS, CDR2 YYNGEE. The V end was cut by 4 bases, the J end by 4 bases, with 14 bases between. CDR3: CASSPRQVGTEAFF. The CDR3 coding sequence is TGTGCCAGCAGCCCAAGACAGGTCGGCACTGAAGCTTTCTTT.

The rearrangement uses TRBV27 and TRBJ2-7; TRBD1 aligns across 8 bases. Germline V gene data show CDR1 as MNHEY and CDR2 as SMNVEV (reference sequence). With V trimmed by 0 bases and J by 4 bases, 8 bases remained unmatched. The CDR3 has 16 amino acids. CDR3 sequence reads: CASSLSIPGGFYEQYF. CDR3 bases: TGTGCCAGCAGTTTATCGATCCCAGGGGGCTTTTACGAGCAGTACTTC.

This clone has a count of ten or more. The chain carries TRBV2 and TRBJ2-1, with 13 bases that match TRBD2. The CDR3 runs to 15 residues. After removal of 10 bases from V and 8 bases from J, the junction contained 11 bases not matched to a gene. Germline lookup yields CDR1 SNHLY and CDR2 FYNNEI. In DNA form, the CDR3 reads TGTGCCATCCCAAAGGGGACTAGCGGGGCCTATGAGCAGTTCTTC. It codes for CAIPKGTSGAYEQFF.

There are a few counts of this clone. The V call is TRBV9, the J call TRBJ2-7; TRBD1 matches 8 bases. The CDR3 covers 15 residues. J lost 3 bases, V lost 0 bases, and 5 bases had no gene match. CDR1 and CDR2 from the germline V gene are SGDLS and YYNGEE. The CDR3 sequence is CASSVAPGGYYEQYF. As DNA, the CDR3 is TGTGCCAGCAGCGTAGCTCCAGGGGGCTACTACGAGCAGTACTTC.

This clone was observed many times. The chain uses TRBV5-1 and TRBJ2-1; the match to TRBD1 covers 12 bases. The CDR3 has 15 residues. With 2 bases clipped from V and 8 bases from J, the junction kept 5 bases outside the gene matches. CDR1 is SGHRS, CDR2 YFSETQ, per germline. CDR3 sequence reads: CASSLGTGGIDEQFF. CDR3 sequence (DNA): TGCGCCAGCAGCTTAGGGACAGGGGGCATCGATGAGCAGTTCTTC. The whole variable domain, remainder taken from reference TRBV5-1 and TRBJ2-1, is KAGVTQTPRYLIKTRGQQVTLSCSPISGHRSVSWYQQTPGQGLQFLFEYFSETQRNKGNFPGRFSGRQFSNSRSEMNVSTLELGDSALYLCASSLGTGGIDEQFFGPGTRLTVL.

The J gene is TRBJ2-3, the V gene TRBV6-2 or TRBV6-3; TRBD2 matches 11 bases. The germline gives CDR1 MNHEY, CDR2 SVGEGT. Unmatched junction bases numbered 8, after V lost 4 bases and J lost 2 bases. This CDR3 region has 17 residues. In DNA form, the CDR3 reads TGTGCCAGCAGTTTTCCCGCTAGCGGGGGGCCCACAGATACGCAGTATTTT. Its protein product is CASSFPASGGPTDTQYF.

This clone was seen at least ten times. The rearrangement joins TRBV19 to TRBJ2-7; perhaps TRBD1 as D (6 bases). Germline V gene data show CDR1 as LNHDA and CDR2 as SQIVND (reference sequence). The CDR3 runs to 12 residues. V lost 4 bases, J lost 3 bases, and 7 bases lay in between. The CDR3 DNA follows: TGTGCCAGTAGTAGCAGGGGCTACGAGCAGTACTTC. This translates into CASSSRGYEQYF.

This clone came up many times. The V call is TRBV5-1, the J call TRBJ1-2, with D uncertain. The CDR3 runs to 15 residues. Germline V CDR1 and CDR2: SGHRS, YFSETQ. Trimming stripped 0 bases from V and 4 bases from J, with 13 bases between. Here the CDR3 reads CASSLEAGFGYGYTF. The DNA for the CDR3 is TGCGCCAGCAGCTTGGAGGCGGGTTTCGGCTATGGCTACACCTTC.

In its sample, this clone was seen many times. The chain carries TRBV28 and TRBJ1-2; tentative D call: TRBD1 (6 bases). The CDR3 is 16 residues long. Trimming took 4 bases from V and 4 from J, leaving 19 bases between them. Per the germline V gene, CDR1 is MDHEN and CDR2 is SYDVKM. CDR3 in DNA: TGTGCCAGCAGTTGGCACAGGGAGAGTCTGGGCTATGGCTACACCTTC. Residues: CASSWHRESLGYGYTF.

The chain couples TRBV7-8 to TRBJ2-5, with TRBD2 matching 13 bases. CDR1 SGHVS and CDR2 FQNEAQ come from the germline V gene. This CDR3 contains 16 residues. The ends lost 2 bases at V and 1 base at J; junction bases unmatched: 1. CDR3 amino acids: CASSLRLAGGQETQYF. For the CDR3, the DNA is TGTGCCAGCAGCTTAAGACTAGCGGGGGGCCAAGAGACCCAGTACTTC.

The chain couples TRBV30 to TRBJ1-1, with D maybe TRBD1 (6 bases). The germline gives CDR1 GTSNPN, CDR2 SVGIG (reference sequence). The CDR3 has 13 residues. The V end lost 3 bases, the J end lost 5 bases, and 13 bases lay between the germline ends. The CDR3 bases are TGTGCCTGGAGGGGGGCCGGCTGGACTGAAGCTTTCTTT. Protein product: CAWRGAGWTEAFF.

This clone has more than one count but fewer than ten. The chain joins TRBV9 to TRBJ1-2; D call uncertain. V was shortened by 4 bases and J by 0 bases, with 13 bases between the two germline ends. This CDR3 spans 15 amino acids. CDR1 is SGDLS, CDR2 YYNGEE, per germline. The CDR3, as DNA: TGTGCCAGCAGCCCCAGCGGCCGGTCTAACTATGGCTACACCTTC. This codes for CASSPSGRSNYGYTF.

V and J are TRBV4-3 and TRBJ2-5; D uncertain. The CDR3 is 15 residues long. Trimming removed 0 bases from V and 5 bases from J, with 13 bases in between. CDR1 LGHNA and CDR2 YSLEER come from the germline V gene. CDR3 bases: TGCGCCAGCAGCCAAGATTGGGCGTTAAGGGAGACCCAGTACTTC. Amino acid sequence: CASSQDWALRETQYF.

This clone was picked up a small number of times. This chain links TRBV12-3 or TRBV12-4 with TRBJ1-3, with D uncertain. Between the trimmed V and J ends, which lost 3 bases and 0 bases, there was a span of 6 bases. The CDR3 is made up of 14 amino acids. CDR3 protein: CASSLRVSGNTIYF. CDR3 nucleotides: TGTGCCAGCAGTTTGAGGGTCTCTGGAAACACCATATATTTT.

This clone was counted only a few times. J is TRBJ2-3 and V is TRBV12-3 or TRBV12-4, with 9 bases fitting TRBD2. This CDR3 is 16 amino acids long. V was pared by 3 bases and J by 1 base, with 5 bases of the junction left unmatched. This CDR3 is CASSFSTSGGTDTQYF. In nucleotides, the CDR3 is TGTGCCAGCAGTTTCTCGACTAGCGGTGGCACAGATACGCAGTATTTT.

This clone came up many times. V and J are TRBV18 and TRBJ1-6, with 7 bases matching TRBD1. Germline CDR1 reads KGHSH; CDR2 reads LQKENI. With 5 bases clipped from V and 8 bases from J, the junction kept 9 bases outside the gene matches. This CDR3 has 15 residues. The CDR3 reads CASSTDRDSHSPLHF. The CDR3 coding sequence is TGTGCCAGCTCAACGGATAGGGACAGTCATTCACCCCTCCACTTT.

This rearrangement joins TRBV5-1 to TRBJ2-1; tentatively, D is TRBD2 (5 bases). Trimming took 6 bases from V and 0 from J, leaving 16 bases between them. The CDR3 length is 16 residues. Germline CDR1 SGHRS, CDR2 YFSETQ. DNA for the CDR3: TGCGCCAGCAACTGGGGTAGCGTGAGCTCCTACAATGAGCAGTTCTTC. Amino acids: CASNWGSVSSYNEQFF. Full variable domain (rest looked up from reference TRBV5-1 and TRBJ2-1): KAGVTQTPRYLIKTRGQQVTLSCSPISGHRSVSWYQQTPGQGLQFLFEYFSETQRNKGNFPGRFSGRQFSNSRSEMNVSTLELGDSALYLCASNWGSVSSYNEQFFGPGTRLTVL.

This clone was found many times. The chain links TRBV4-3 to TRBJ2-7; 9 nucleotides align to TRBD1. There are 14 residues in the CDR3. J gave up 2 bases and V 5 bases, and 4 bases lay outside the gene matches. CDR1 and CDR2 (germline): LGHNA, YSLEER. The CDR3 nucleotides read TGCGCCAGCAGCGCGGACAGGGGCCCCTACGAGCAGTACTTC. Amino acid sequence: CASSADRGPYEQYF.

This clone was observed a handful of times. This sequence joins TRBV7-6 and TRBJ2-5; weak D call: TRBD1 (8 bases). Germline CDR1 is SGHVS and CDR2 is FNYEAQ. The CDR3 extends over 13 amino acids. Trimming removed 5 bases at V and 5 bases at J, with 12 bases between. The CDR3 sequence: CASSVQGGETQYF. The CDR3 nucleotides read TGTGCCAGCAGCGTACAGGGGGGGGAGACCCAGTACTTC.

This clone has a count of ten or more. V usage is TRBV6-1 and J usage is TRBJ2-7, with 8 bases that match TRBD1. V was clipped by 4 bases and J by 5 bases; unmatched bases: 10. The length of the CDR3 is 15 residues. Germline CDR1 is MNHNS and CDR2 is SASEGT. The CDR3 DNA follows: TGTGCCAGCAGTGGATTGGACAGGGTCCTCAACGAGCAGTACTTC. Encoded protein: CASSGLDRVLNEQYF.